This T cell receptor beta chain emerged from a study of control samples from healthy donors and cancer patients. Only in-frame clones appear in the TCRdb table, and some are missing; sequencing was by immunoSEQ multiplex PCR. Of around 79,000 clones in the sample, 80% to 95% were seen once. The length of the CDR3 is 11 residues. Germline V gene data show CDR1 as SGHRS and CDR2 as YFSETQ. Trimming removed 7 bases at V and 7 bases at J, with 9 bases between. Sequencing used PBMCs. The TCR originated in a woman aged 40 to 50 with lung cancer. V usage is TRBV5-1 and J usage is TRBJ2-1; D remains unclear. CDR3 DNA sequence: TGCGCCAGCTTGCTAGAAAATGAGCAGTTCTTC. Its protein is CASLLENEQFF.